The 25 T cell receptor beta chains below come from one sample, sequenced in a study of OX40 agonist ivuxolimab in advanced cancers. Repertoires were generated with immunoSEQ multiplex PCR, while TCRdb's copy carries only in-frame clones and drops some. This table has about 46,000 clones, approximately 77% appearing once. Sequencing used CD4+ or CD8+ T cells sorted from blood, obtained in a trial of the OX40 agonist ivuxolimab. All receptors derive from an adult with an advanced solid tumor such as melanoma, head and neck, liver or kidney cancer.

The chain couples TRBV9 to TRBJ2-3; no clear D gene. In germline, CDR1 is SGDLS, CDR2 YYNGEE. The CDR3 extends over 13 amino acids. The V end lost 3 bases, the J end lost 2 bases, and 7 bases lay between the germline ends. The CDR3 here is CASSEGYTDTQYF. For the CDR3, the DNA is TGTGCCAGCAGCGAGGGATACACAGATACGCAGTATTTT.

This clone came up a few times. V gene TRBV11-1 combines with J gene TRBJ1-2; D gene ambiguous. Germline V lookup: CDR1 SGHAT, CDR2 FQDESV (reference sequence). Deletions cut 4 bases from V and 4 bases from J, with 7 bases between. CDR3 length: 12 amino acids. CDR3 residues: CASSSVGYGYTF. CDR3 coding DNA: TGTGCCAGCAGCTCGGTAGGCTATGGCTACACCTTC.

The table lists this clone with many counts. The chain is built from TRBV5-4 and TRBJ2-7, with 7 bases aligning to TRBD1. Germline values: CDR1 SGHNT, CDR2 YYREEE (reference sequence). V was clipped by 5 bases and J by 1 base; unmatched bases: 12. CDR3 length equals 16 residues. CDR3 residues: CASSPHPGQLSYEQYF. CDR3 DNA: TGTGCCAGCAGTCCTCACCCGGGACAGTTATCCTACGAGCAGTACTTC.

The V and J genes are TRBV7-9 and TRBJ2-3; 8 bases align to TRBD2. The CDR3 sequence is 15 residues long. Losses at the gene ends were 0 bases for V and 2 bases for J; bases not matched to a gene: 1. From germline, CDR1 is SEHNR and CDR2 FQNEAQ (reference sequence). CDR3 residues: CASSLAAGATDTQYF. The CDR3 nucleotides are TGTGCCAGCAGCTTAGCAGCGGGAGCCACAGATACGCAGTATTTT.

The CDR3 here is CAIRGRDRDGYTF. Here the CDR3 DNA reads TGTGCCATCAGGGGACGAGATAGAGATGGCTACACCTTC. The chain uses TRBV10-3 and TRBJ1-2; D is perhaps TRBD1 (5 bases). The CDR3 runs 13 residues. CDR1 ENHRY and CDR2 SYGVKD come from the germline V gene. With 6 bases removed from V and 6 bases from J, the gap between germline ends came to 14 bases.

The rearrangement links TRBV6-1 to TRBJ1-5; D call uncertain. The CDR3 spans 14 residues. V gave up 1 base and J gave up 7 bases, with 11 bases separating them. Germline CDR1 is MNHNS and CDR2 is SASEGT. Here the CDR3 DNA reads TGTGCCAGCAGTGAAGTTGGGGTACGGCAGCCCCAGCATTTT. This gives the protein CASSEVGVRQPQHF.

The chain carries TRBV19 and TRBJ2-7; the D gene is possibly TRBD1 (5 bases). Germline V lookup: CDR1 LNHDA, CDR2 SQIVND (reference sequence). CDR3 length: 11 residues. V was trimmed by 6 bases and J by 5 bases, leaving 8 bases between them. CDR3 sequence: CASRDTDEQYF. CDR3 nucleotide sequence: TGTGCCAGTAGGGACACCGACGAGCAGTACTTC.

The rearrangement links TRBV5-1 to TRBJ1-1, with D tentatively TRBD1 (5 bases). There are 15 residues in the CDR3. The V end was cut by 4 bases, the J end by 0 bases, with 13 bases between. Germline V gene sequence: CDR1 SGHRS, CDR2 YFSETQ. CDR3 nucleotides: TGCGCCAGCAGCCCTTGGGCAGGGTTGAACACTGAAGCTTTCTTT. Translating it yields CASSPWAGLNTEAFF.

Turning to this clone: An end of the junction does not agree with germline; a read error may underlie this. The chain carries TRBV6-5 and TRBJ1-2, with D hard to call. Germline CDR1 MNHEY, CDR2 SVGAGI. This CDR3 spans 15 amino acids. The CDR3 sequence: CASSYSGNGDYGYTF. CDR3 sequence (DNA): TGTGCCAGCAGCTACTCGGGGAATGGCGACTATGGCTACACCTTC.

This chain links TRBV5-4 with TRBJ1-1, with 11 bases matching TRBD1. The CDR3 totals 15 residues. CDR1 and CDR2 (germline): SGHNT, YYREEE (reference sequence). V lost 1 base, J lost 3 bases, and 2 bases stayed unmatched. The CDR3 loop is CASSLTDRGHTEAFF. DNA for the CDR3: TGTGCCAGCAGCTTGACGGACAGGGGGCACACTGAAGCTTTCTTT.

The chain combines TRBV4-1 with TRBJ1-2; D ambiguous. The V end lost 1 base, the J end lost 8 bases, and 17 bases lay between the germline ends. The CDR3 loop spans 15 amino acids. The germline gives CDR1 MGHRA, CDR2 YSYEKL. CDR3 residues: CASSQGERKGKGYTF. The CDR3 bases are TGCGCCAGCAGCCAAGGGGAACGGAAAGGGAAGGGCTACACCTTC.

This clone appeared a few times. V and J are TRBV27 and TRBJ1-2; no clear D gene. Trimming cost V 9 bases and J 4 bases, with 15 bases left between them. This CDR3 contains 13 residues. In germline, CDR1 is MNHEY, CDR2 SMNVEV (reference sequence). The chain's CDR3 is CASPRRPCYGYTF. Written as DNA, the CDR3 is TGTGCCAGTCCTAGGCGCCCGTGCTATGGCTACACCTTC.

The V and J genes are TRBV13 and TRBJ2-7; the D gene is possibly TRBD1 (7 bases). Trimming pared 5 bases from V and 2 bases from J, leaving 13 bases between. This CDR3 has 14 amino acids. Germline CDR1 and CDR2: PRHDT and FYEKMQ (reference sequence). The CDR3 is CASSATGRTYEQYF. DNA of the CDR3: TGTGCCAGCAGCGCGACAGGGAGGACCTACGAGCAGTACTTC.

The V and J genes are TRBV7-3 and TRBJ1-2; no definite D call. Germline lookup yields CDR1 SGHTA and CDR2 FQGTGA. V was pared by 2 bases and J by 5 bases, with 9 bases between. This CDR3 contains 13 residues. The CDR3: CASSLGSSYGYTF. For the CDR3, the DNA is TGTGCCAGCAGCTTAGGATCGAGTTATGGCTACACCTTC.

V gene TRBV11-2 combines with J gene TRBJ1-5, with TRBD1 matching over 7 bases. The CDR3 totals 15 residues. V shed 0 bases, J shed 3 bases, and the junction held 2 bases outside the gene matches. CDR1 SGHAT and CDR2 FQNNGV come from the germline V gene. CDR3 loop: CASSLDGTVNQPQHF. The CDR3 region has the DNA TGTGCCAGCAGCTTAGACGGGACAGTCAATCAGCCCCAGCATTTT.

The gene calls are TRBV7-8 and TRBJ2-1, with D possibly being TRBD1 (6 bases). Germline assignment: CDR1 SGHVS and CDR2 FQNEAQ. The CDR3 spans 12 residues. V shed 4 bases and J shed 15 bases, with 16 bases lying between them. CDR3 residues: CASSSRARGGFF. CDR3 nucleotide sequence: TGTGCCAGCAGCTCCCGGGCGCGAGGGGGGTTCTTC.

This chain links TRBV25-1 with TRBJ1-1, with unresolved D. The CDR3 contains 12 residues. Trimming stripped 6 bases from V and 6 bases from J, with 11 bases between. CDR1 and CDR2 (germline): MGHDK, SYGVNS. The CDR3 loop reads CASRDGRAEAFF. The CDR3 DNA reads as TGTGCCAGCAGGGATGGCCGGGCTGAAGCTTTCTTT. Using reference TRBV25-1 and TRBJ1-1 for the parts outside the CDR3, the full variable domain is EADIYQTPRYLVIGTGKKITLECSQTMGHDKMYWYQQDPGMELHLIHYSYGVNSTEKGDLSSESTVSRIRTEHFPLTLESARPSHTSQYLCASRDGRAEAFFGQGTRLTVV.

The chain is built from TRBV7-3 and TRBJ1-3; D is undetermined. This CDR3 region has 13 residues. Germline V gene lookup returns CDR1 SGHTA and CDR2 FQGTGA. V was trimmed by 4 bases and J by 0 bases, leaving 4 bases between them. The CDR3 reads CASSSSSGNTIYF. CDR3 coding DNA: TGTGCCAGCAGCTCAAGCTCTGGAAACACCATATATTTT.

The V and J genes are TRBV6-5 and TRBJ2-7, with a possible D match to TRBD1 (6 bases). The CDR3 is 13 residues long. Trimming removed 2 bases at V and 12 bases at J, with 17 bases between. Germline lookup yields CDR1 MNHEY and CDR2 SVGAGI. This CDR3 is CASSYETQGRAYF. The CDR3 DNA reads TGTGCCAGCAGTTACGAGACCCAGGGGCGGGCGTACTTC.

The J gene is TRBJ1-1, the V gene TRBV6-5; a weak D match, TRBD1 (6 bases). This CDR3 contains 15 residues. Trimming pared 0 bases from V and 5 bases from J, leaving 13 bases between. CDR1 and CDR2 (germline): MNHEY, SVGAGI. CDR3 DNA sequence: TGTGCCAGCAGTTACTCGAATCGGGGGCGGACTGAAGCTTTCTTT. It encodes CASSYSNRGRTEAFF.

This clone is classed as medium-sized (0.01 to 0.1%). The chain uses TRBV7-3 and TRBJ2-7, with TRBD2 matching over 7 bases. The CDR3 is 16 residues long. After removal of 1 base from V and 7 bases from J, the junction contained 13 bases not matched to a gene. From germline, CDR1 is SGHTA and CDR2 FQGTGA. The CDR3 nucleotides read TGTGCCAGCAGCTTAAACCCCACGGCGGGAGTTGGTGAGCAGTACTTC. This codes for CASSLNPTAGVGEQYF.

V usage is TRBV5-1 and J usage is TRBJ1-1; TRBD1 matches at 7 bases. The V and J ends lost 7 bases and 5 bases, in that order; junction bases with no gene match: 14. The CDR3 extends over 15 amino acids. The germline V gene encodes CDR1 SGHRS and CDR2 YFSETQ. CDR3 nucleotides: TGCGCCAGCTCAGCGTCAGCAGGGGGGGGAACTGAAGCTTTCTTT. This encodes CASSASAGGGTEAFF.

V usage is TRBV28 and J usage is TRBJ2-1, with no clear D. From germline, CDR1 is MDHEN and CDR2 SYDVKM. The CDR3 has 15 amino acids. V lost 5 bases, J lost 2 bases, and 13 bases lay in between. The CDR3 spells CASSDRRKTYNEQFF. In DNA, the CDR3 is TGTGCCAGCAGTGACCGGAGAAAGACCTACAATGAGCAGTTCTTC.

The chain combines TRBV9 with TRBJ2-1, with a possible D match to TRBD2 (6 bases). V was clipped by 0 bases and J by 7 bases, with 14 bases between them. The CDR3 has 15 amino acids. Germline CDR1 reads SGDLS; CDR2 reads YYNGEE. The CDR3 DNA sequence: TGTGCCAGCAGCGTAGAGGGAGGACTCCGTAATGAGCAGTTCTTC. It codes for CASSVEGGLRNEQFF.

This clone was picked up one time. The rearrangement joins TRBV5-6 to TRBJ2-5; TRBD1 might be the D (6 bases). The V gene's germline CDR1 is SGHDT and CDR2 YYEEEE. V lost 0 bases and J lost 5, with 11 bases in between. The CDR3 totals 14 residues. In nucleotides, the CDR3 is TGTGCCAGCAGCTTGGCCAGGGGTGGCGAGACCCAGTACTTC. Protein product: CASSLARGGETQYF.